A few counts support the clone carrying this T cell receptor (beta chain). Its matching antigen is unknown. These data originate in a study of beta chain features in type 1 diabetes. General study results and limits: Insertion counts at VDJ junctions were lower in type 1 diabetes patients, who also showed more deletions there. Among patients with Type 1 diabetes, TCRB CDR3s were moderately but significantly shorter in every one of the four CD4+ subsets.

Sequencing targeted expressed TCRB transcripts, as all isolated RNA had been reverse transcribed. Around 3.57 million reads was the average for naive, central memory and regulatory T cell samples. The protocol was immunoSEQ multiplex PCR, while the TCRdb copy is restricted to in-frame clones and leaves out a portion. The sample gives about 700,000 clones, around an eighth of which show up once; 0.022% is in the top ten. It was one heparinised blood draw, averaging about 110 mL, that each donor gave. The source of this sequence is a man between 18 and 35 years old with type 1 diabetes. The material sequenced was naive CD4+ T cells from blood.

This CDR3 reads CAWSTPGQGISNEKLFF. The CDR3 region has the DNA TGTGCCTGGAGTACCCCGGGACAGGGAATTTCAAATGAAAAACTGTTTTTT. The rearrangement uses TRBV30 and TRBJ1-4; 9 positions agree with TRBD1. With V trimmed by 2 bases and J by 5 bases, 12 bases remained unmatched. Germline V lookup: CDR1 GTSNPN, CDR2 SVGIG (reference sequence). This CDR3 has 17 residues.